This T cell receptor (beta chain) appears in the sequencing data of a study of blood T cell repertoires in COVID-19. For the study at large: Collection of acute and convalescent COVID-19 samples took place in the United States, Italy and Spain.

The authors' processing: Estimation of nucleated cell counts relied on the amplification of reference gene primers. The assay was immunoSEQ multiplex PCR, and TCRdb's table has in-frame clones only and misses some. V and J calls and clone size are as listed in that table; D and trimming were resolved from the DNA. The sample consists of roughly 250,000 clones, roughly 91% of them appearing once. The CDR3 has 16 residues. Germline V gene data show CDR1 as SGHAT and CDR2 as FQNNGV. With 4 bases removed from V and 7 bases from J, the gap between germline ends came to 20 bases. The receptor was derived from a man under 40 with acute or convalescent COVID-19. The source material was peripheral blood. The gene calls are TRBV11-2 and TRBJ1-3; D perhaps matches TRBD1 (5 bases). The CDR3 DNA is TGTGCCAGCAGCTCCCCCCGCATTGGCAGGGCGAACACCATATATTTT. It specifies CASSSPRIGRANTIYF.